This T cell receptor (beta chain) derives from a study of blood T cell repertoires in COVID-19. Overall study context: The study drew acute and convalescent COVID-19 samples from the United States, Italy and Spain. PBMCs, B-cell-depleted T cells, or T cells provided the cDNA or gDNA that made up the material.

The authors' processing: Amplifying reference gene primers gave estimates of nucleated cell counts. Only in-frame clones appear in the TCRdb table, and some are missing; sequencing was by immunoSEQ multiplex PCR. The DNA gave D and trimming, while V, J and clone size come from that table. The sample shows 200,000 to 250,000 clones, about four fifths of them seen only once. The sample consisted of peripheral blood. The clonotype comes from a woman of 80 years or more with acute or convalescent COVID-19.

The CDR3 DNA follows: TGTGCCAGCAGCTGGGCCACTGAAGCTTTCTTT. This translates into CASSWATEAFF. The rearrangement links TRBV5-5 to TRBJ1-1; D not certain. The length of the CDR3 is 11 residues. Trimming removed 3 bases from V and 4 bases from J, with 4 bases in between. From germline, CDR1 is SGHKS and CDR2 YYEKEE (reference sequence).